This T cell receptor beta chain emerged from a study of regulatory T cells in long-lasting Graves disease. V trimming: 8 bases; J trimming: 4 bases; junction bases outside the gene matches: 5. Germline CDR1 is MNHEY and CDR2 is SVGEGT. The length of the CDR3 is 13 residues. This clonotype has at least ten counts. The time point is: newly diagnosed GD, antithyroid drugs for less than 3 months. There was RNA extracted from PBMCs, and the TCR library was made from it. Through Arm-PCR of CDR3 regions and iRepertoire HTBI primers, TCR beta libraries were built. TCRdb recomputed calls from the multiplex PCR reads with MiXCR, one row per CDR3 protein. Altogether over 400,000 distinct CDR3 sequences are present, approximately 15% being singletons, with the ten largest covering about a sixth. This same sample was also part of a study on T cells in Graves' hyperthyroidism and ophthalmopathy. That study reports: Initially, a first-round RT-PCR of the TCR CDR3 employed the HTBI primer set.

The clonotype comes from a woman between 50 and 59 years old with Graves disease. The sequenced sample was peripheral blood mononuclear cells (PBMCs), obtained at new diagnosis, from a patient treated with antithyroid drugs. The rearrangement joins TRBV6-2 or TRBV6-3 to TRBJ2-1; 7 nucleotides align to TRBD2. Written as DNA, the CDR3 is TGTGCCAGCCCTAGCGGACCATACAATGAGCAGTTCTTC. This encodes CASPSGPYNEQFF.